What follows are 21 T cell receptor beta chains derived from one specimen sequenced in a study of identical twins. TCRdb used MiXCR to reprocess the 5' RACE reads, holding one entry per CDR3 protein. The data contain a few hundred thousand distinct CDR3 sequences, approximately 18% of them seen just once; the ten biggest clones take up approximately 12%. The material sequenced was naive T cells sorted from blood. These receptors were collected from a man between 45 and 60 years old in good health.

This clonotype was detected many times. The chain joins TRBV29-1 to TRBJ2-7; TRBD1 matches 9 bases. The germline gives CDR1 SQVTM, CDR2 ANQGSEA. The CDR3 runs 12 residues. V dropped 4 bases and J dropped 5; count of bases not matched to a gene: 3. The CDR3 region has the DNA TGCAGCGTTGCACAGGGGGCGAACGAGCAGTACTTC. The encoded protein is CSVAQGANEQYF.

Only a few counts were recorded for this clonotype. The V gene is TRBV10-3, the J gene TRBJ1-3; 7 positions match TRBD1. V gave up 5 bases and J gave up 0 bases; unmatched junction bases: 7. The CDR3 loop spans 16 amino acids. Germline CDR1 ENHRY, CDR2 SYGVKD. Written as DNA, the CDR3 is TGTGCCATCAGTTCCCAGACAGGGTTCTCTGGAAACACCATATATTTT. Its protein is CAISSQTGFSGNTIYF.

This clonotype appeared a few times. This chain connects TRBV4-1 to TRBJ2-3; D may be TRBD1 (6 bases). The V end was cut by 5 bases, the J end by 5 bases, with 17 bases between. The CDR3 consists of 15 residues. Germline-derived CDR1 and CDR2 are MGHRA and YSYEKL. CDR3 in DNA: TGCGCCAGCAGCGGGCAGGGGACCTTCGGAGATACGCAGTATTTT. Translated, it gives CASSGQGTFGDTQYF.

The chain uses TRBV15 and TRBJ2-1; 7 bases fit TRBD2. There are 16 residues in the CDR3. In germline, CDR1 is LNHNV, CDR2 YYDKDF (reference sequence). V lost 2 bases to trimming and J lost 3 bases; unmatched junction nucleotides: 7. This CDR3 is CATSRFQGGSYNEQFF. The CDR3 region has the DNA TGTGCCACCAGCAGATTTCAGGGCGGGAGCTACAATGAGCAGTTCTTC.

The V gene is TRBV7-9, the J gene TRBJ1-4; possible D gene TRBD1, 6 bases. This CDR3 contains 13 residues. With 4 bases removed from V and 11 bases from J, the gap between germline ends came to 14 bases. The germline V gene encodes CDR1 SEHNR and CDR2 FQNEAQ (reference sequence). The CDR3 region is CASSSTEGVKLFF. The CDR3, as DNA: TGTGCCAGCAGCTCTACTGAGGGGGTCAAACTGTTTTTT.

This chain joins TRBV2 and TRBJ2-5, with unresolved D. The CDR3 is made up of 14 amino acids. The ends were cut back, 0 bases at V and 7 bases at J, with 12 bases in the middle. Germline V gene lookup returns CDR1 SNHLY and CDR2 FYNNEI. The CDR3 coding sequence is TGTGCCAGCAGTGAAGCTGGGGTTTGGGGGACCCAGTACTTC. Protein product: CASSEAGVWGTQYF.

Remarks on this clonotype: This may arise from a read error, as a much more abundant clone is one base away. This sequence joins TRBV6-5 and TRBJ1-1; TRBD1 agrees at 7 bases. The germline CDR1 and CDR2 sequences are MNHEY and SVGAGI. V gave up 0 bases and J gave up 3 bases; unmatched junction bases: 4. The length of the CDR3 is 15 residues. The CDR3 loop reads CASSYSSRGDTEAFF. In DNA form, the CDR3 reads TGTGCCAGCAGTTACTCGAGCAGGGGGGACACTGAAGCTTTCTTT.

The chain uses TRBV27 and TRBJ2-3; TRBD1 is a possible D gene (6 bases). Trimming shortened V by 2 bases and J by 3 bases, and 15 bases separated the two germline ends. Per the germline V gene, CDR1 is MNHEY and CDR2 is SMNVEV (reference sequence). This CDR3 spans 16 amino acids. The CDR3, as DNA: TGTGCCAGCAGTTTAAAGGGGGACGCTCTAACAGATACGCAGTATTTT. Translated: CASSLKGDALTDTQYF.

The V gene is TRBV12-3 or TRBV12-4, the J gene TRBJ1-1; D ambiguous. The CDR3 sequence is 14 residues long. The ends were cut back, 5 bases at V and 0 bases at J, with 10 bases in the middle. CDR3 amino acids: CASSPGLLNTEAFF. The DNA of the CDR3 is TGTGCCAGCAGTCCCGGACTGTTGAACACTGAAGCTTTCTTT.

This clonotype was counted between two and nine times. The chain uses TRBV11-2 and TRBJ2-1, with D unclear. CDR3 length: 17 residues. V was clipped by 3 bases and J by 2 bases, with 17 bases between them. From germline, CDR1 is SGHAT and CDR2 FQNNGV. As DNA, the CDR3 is TGTGCCAGCAGCTTCGCTCTTGGAACAGTCGCCTACAATGAGCAGTTCTTC. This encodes CASSFALGTVAYNEQFF.

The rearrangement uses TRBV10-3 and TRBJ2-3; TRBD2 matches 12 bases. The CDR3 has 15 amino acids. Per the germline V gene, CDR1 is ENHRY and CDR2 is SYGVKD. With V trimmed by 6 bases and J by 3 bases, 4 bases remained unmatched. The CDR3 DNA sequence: TGTGCCATCAGGACTAGCGGGAGTAAGACAGATACGCAGTATTTT. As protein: CAIRTSGSKTDTQYF.

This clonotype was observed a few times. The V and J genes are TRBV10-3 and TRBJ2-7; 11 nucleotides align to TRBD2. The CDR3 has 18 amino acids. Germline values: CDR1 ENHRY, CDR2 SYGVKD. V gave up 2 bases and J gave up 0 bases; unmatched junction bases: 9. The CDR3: CAISETSGGPTSSYEQYF. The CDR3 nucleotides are TGTGCCATCAGTGAGACTAGCGGGGGCCCTACCAGCTCCTACGAGCAGTACTTC.

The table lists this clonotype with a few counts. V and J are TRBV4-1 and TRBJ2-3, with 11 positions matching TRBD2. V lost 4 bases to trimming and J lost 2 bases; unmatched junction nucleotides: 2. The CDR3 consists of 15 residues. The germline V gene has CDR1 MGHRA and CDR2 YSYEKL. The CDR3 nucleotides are TGCGCCAGCAGCCTGACTAGCGGGGCCACAGATACGCAGTATTTT. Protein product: CASSLTSGATDTQYF.

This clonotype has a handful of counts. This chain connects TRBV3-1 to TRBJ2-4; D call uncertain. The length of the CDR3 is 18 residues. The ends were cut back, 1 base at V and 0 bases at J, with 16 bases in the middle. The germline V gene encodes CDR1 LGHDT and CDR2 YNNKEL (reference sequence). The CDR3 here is CASSQGIVAPLAKNIQYF. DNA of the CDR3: TGTGCCAGCAGCCAAGGAATCGTGGCTCCGCTAGCCAAAAACATTCAGTACTTC. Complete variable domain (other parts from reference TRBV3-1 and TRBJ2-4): DTAVSQTPKYLVTQMGNDKSIKCEQNLGHDTMYWYKQDSKKFLKIMFSYNNKELIINETVPNRFSPKSPDKAHLNLHINSLELGDSAVYFCASSQGIVAPLAKNIQYFGAGTRLSVL.

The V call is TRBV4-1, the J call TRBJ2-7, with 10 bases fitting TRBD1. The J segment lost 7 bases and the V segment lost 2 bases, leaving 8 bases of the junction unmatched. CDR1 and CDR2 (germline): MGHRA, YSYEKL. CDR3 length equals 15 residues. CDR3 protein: CASSQSGTGDGEQYF. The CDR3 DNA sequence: TGCGCCAGCAGCCAATCCGGGACAGGGGATGGGGAGCAGTACTTC.

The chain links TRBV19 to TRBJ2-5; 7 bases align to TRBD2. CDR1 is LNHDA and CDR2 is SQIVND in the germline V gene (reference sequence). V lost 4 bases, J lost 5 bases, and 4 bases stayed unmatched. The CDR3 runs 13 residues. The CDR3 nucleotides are TGTGCCAGTAGTAGCCTAGCGGCTGAGACCCAGTACTTC. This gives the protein CASSSLAAETQYF.

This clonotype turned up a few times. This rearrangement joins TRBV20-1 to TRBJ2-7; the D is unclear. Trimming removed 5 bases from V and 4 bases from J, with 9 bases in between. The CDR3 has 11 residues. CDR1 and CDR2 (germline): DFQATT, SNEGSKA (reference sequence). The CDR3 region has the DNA TGCAGTGCTCGCCCGGCTTACGAGCAGTACTTC. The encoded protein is CSARPAYEQYF.

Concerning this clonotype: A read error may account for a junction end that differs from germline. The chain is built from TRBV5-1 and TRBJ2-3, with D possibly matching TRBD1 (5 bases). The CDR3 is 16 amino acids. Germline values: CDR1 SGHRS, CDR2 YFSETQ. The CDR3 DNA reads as TGCGCCAGCATCTTGGCAGGCGGCAGGGGCACAGATACGCAGTATTTT. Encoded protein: CASILAGGRGTDTQYF.

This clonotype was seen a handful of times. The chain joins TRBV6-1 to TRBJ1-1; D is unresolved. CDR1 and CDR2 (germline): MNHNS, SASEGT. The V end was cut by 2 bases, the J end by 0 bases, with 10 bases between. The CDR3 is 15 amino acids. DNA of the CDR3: TGTGCCAGCAGTGAATCTTCCAGTCTGAACACTGAAGCTTTCTTT. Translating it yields CASSESSSLNTEAFF.

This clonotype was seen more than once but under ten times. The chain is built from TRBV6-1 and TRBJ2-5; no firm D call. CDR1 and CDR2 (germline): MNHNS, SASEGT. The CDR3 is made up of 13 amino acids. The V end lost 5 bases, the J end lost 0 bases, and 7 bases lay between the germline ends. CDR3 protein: CASSPTYQETQYF. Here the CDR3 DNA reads TGTGCCAGCAGTCCGACGTACCAAGAGACCCAGTACTTC.

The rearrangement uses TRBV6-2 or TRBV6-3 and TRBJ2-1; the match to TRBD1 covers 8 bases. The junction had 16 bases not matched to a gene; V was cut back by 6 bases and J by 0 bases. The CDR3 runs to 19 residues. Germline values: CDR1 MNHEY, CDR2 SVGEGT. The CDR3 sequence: CASSFQGRGPESSYNEQFF. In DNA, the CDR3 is TGTGCCAGCAGCTTCCAGGGCAGGGGGCCTGAGAGCTCCTACAATGAGCAGTTCTTC.